Listed below are T cell receptor beta chains from one sample, sequenced in a study of monozygotic twins with inflammatory bowel disease. Using the 5' RACE reads, TCRdb records one entry per CDR3 protein without DNA. This sample contains roughly 160,000 distinct CDR3 sequences. Sequencing used blood. The origin of the receptors is a human donor with ulcerative colitis or Crohn's disease, or a healthy co-twin of an affected twin (not recorded which). Both conserved end residues are part of each CDR3.

j_gene | v_gene | CDR3aa
TRBJ2-3 | TRBV4-3 | CASSQARASGRIDTQYF
TRBJ1-6 | TRBV6-5 | CASSRGGNSPLHF
TRBJ2-6 | TRBV20-1 | CSASPRISGANVLTF
TRBJ1-5 | TRBV5-1 | CASSPGQGTSNQPQHF
TRBJ2-1 | TRBV12-3/TRBV12-4 | CASSRLGEQFF
TRBJ1-4 | TRBV12-3/TRBV12-4 | CASSPGTGPNEKLFF
TRBJ1-5 | TRBV5-1 | CASSLEPRGPQHF
TRBJ2-3 | TRBV29-1 | CSVVEGVDTQYF
TRBJ2-5 | TRBV5-1 | CASSLVTGETQYF
TRBJ2-1 | TRBV12-3/TRBV12-4 | CASSRDTPYNEQFF
TRBJ2-7 | TRBV18 | CASSPQQTVYEQYF
TRBJ2-1 | TRBV6-5 | CASSFGAQARYEQFF
TRBJ2-1 | TRBV11-2 | CASSSGLAGAMHVNEQFF
TRBJ2-4 | TRBV28 | CASSMSPAGILNIQYF
TRBJ2-3 | TRBV7-2 | CASSLRTSGTTDTQYF
TRBJ2-5 | TRBV19 | CASSISRGSGEETQYF
TRBJ2-3 | TRBV18 | CASSLQGADTQYF
TRBJ1-4 | TRBV5-1 | CASSLDAQGGEKLFF
TRBJ1-5 | TRBV20-1 | CSAKRGDQPQHF
TRBJ2-1 | TRBV6-1 | CASSNRLAGYNEQFF
TRBJ1-2 | TRBV7-2 | CAGSVPGQGLQNYGYTF
TRBJ2-2 | TRBV3-1 | CASSLGTLTGELFF
TRBJ1-1 | TRBV5-1 | CASSRSTTGGTFF
TRBJ1-3 | TRBV6-5 | CASSYSNQGATGNTIYF
TRBJ1-2 | TRBV29-1 | CSVEDQDRGDYGYTF
TRBJ1-1 | TRBV20-1 | CSANRGHGNTEAFF
TRBJ1-4 | TRBV5-1 | CASSLLPGRIEKLFF
TRBJ2-2 | TRBV15 | CATSRDRGPPSGELFF
TRBJ1-4 | TRBV13 | CASSLIQGSTNEKLFF
TRBJ2-3 | TRBV5-1 | CASGRGSWTIDTQYF
TRBJ2-2 | TRBV12-3/TRBV12-4 | CASSSSRIGELFF
TRBJ1-4 | TRBV5-4 | CASSPRGNEKLFF
TRBJ2-5 | TRBV29-1 | CSVDKGPRKETQYF
TRBJ1-1 | TRBV29-1 | CSVEPGGGTEAFF
TRBJ2-7 | TRBV20-1 | CSARVGWDKNEQYF
TRBJ1-5 | TRBV7-8 | CASSLNAGGNQPQHF
TRBJ1-5 | TRBV28 | CARSLRGFTEAYQPQHF
TRBJ1-2 | TRBV19 | CASSSAPAVYGYTF
TRBJ2-3 | TRBV7-6 | CASSQGTSGSKDTQYF
TRBJ2-5 | TRBV10-3 | CAISLGGGVKETQYF
TRBJ2-3 | TRBV29-1 | CSVEPCTERKRVTTDTQYF
TRBJ1-5 | TRBV28 | CASSLRNQPQHF
TRBJ2-1 | TRBV24-1 | CATSDYRGESYNEQFF
TRBJ1-4 | TRBV7-9 | CASSNTVANEKLFF
TRBJ2-7 | TRBV5-1 | CSSSPGLAGGPSYEQYF
TRBJ1-1 | TRBV5-1 | CASSYVNSGTTEAFF
TRBJ1-2 | TRBV2 | CASSVRQGYGYTF
TRBJ1-1 | TRBV6-1 | CASSEEGAIMNTEAFF
TRBJ2-7 | TRBV28 | CASRRGIYEQYF
TRBJ2-2 | TRBV30 | CAWMQTGGVYTGELFF
TRBJ2-7 | TRBV6-2/TRBV6-3 | CASSGTGLEQYF
TRBJ1-3 | TRBV6-2/TRBV6-3 | CASSYGEDSGNTIYF
TRBJ2-3 | TRBV7-3 | CASSLTTRGGADTQYF
TRBJ1-6 | TRBV12-3/TRBV12-4 | CASSVIQDSPLHF